This T cell receptor beta chain was found in a study of T cell clonality in common variable immunodeficiency. Germline V lookup: CDR1 DFQATT, CDR2 SNEGSKA (reference sequence). The CDR3 covers 13 residues. V was clipped by 2 bases and J by 1 base, with 8 bases between them. Equal genomic DNA amounts from CVID and control samples were sequenced. Some clones are missing from TCRdb's copy, which holds only in-frame ones; the method was immunoSEQ multiplex PCR. The record shows some 80,000 clones for this sample, with no singletons present. Most patients and controls had Caucasian heritage. This clone was recorded many times. The read ends 3 residues before the CDR3 terminus; that terminus is restored from the germline J gene.

This chain links TRBV20-1 with TRBJ1-1; unclear D gene. The specimen sequenced was peripheral blood mononuclear cells. The sequence was obtained from a person between 18 and 75 years old in good health. CDR3 residues: CSARSLANTEAFF. CDR3 DNA, as far as it was read: TGCAGTGCTAGATCTTTAGCGAACACTGAA.